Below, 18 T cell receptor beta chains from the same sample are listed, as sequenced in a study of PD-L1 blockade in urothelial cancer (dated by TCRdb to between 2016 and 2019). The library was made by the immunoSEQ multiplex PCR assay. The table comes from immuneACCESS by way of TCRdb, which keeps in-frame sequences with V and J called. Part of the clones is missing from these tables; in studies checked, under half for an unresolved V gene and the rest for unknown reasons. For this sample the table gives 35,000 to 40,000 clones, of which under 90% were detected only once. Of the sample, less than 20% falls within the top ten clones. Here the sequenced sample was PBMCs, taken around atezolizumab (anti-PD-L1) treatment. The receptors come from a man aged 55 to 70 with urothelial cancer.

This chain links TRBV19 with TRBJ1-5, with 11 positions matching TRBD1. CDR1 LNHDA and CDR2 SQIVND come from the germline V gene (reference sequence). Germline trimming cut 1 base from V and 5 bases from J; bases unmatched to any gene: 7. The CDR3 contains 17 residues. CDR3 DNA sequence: TGTGCCAGTAGTATAGTCGGACCGGGACAGGGGGATCAGCCCCAGCATTTT. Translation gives CASSIVGPGQGDQPQHF.

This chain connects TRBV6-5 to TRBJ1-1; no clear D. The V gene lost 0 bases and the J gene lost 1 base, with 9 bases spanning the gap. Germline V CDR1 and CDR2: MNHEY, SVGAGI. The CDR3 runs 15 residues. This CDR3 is CASSYSEGTNTEAFF. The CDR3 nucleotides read TGTGCCAGCAGTTACTCGGAGGGAACGAACACTGAAGCTTTCTTT.

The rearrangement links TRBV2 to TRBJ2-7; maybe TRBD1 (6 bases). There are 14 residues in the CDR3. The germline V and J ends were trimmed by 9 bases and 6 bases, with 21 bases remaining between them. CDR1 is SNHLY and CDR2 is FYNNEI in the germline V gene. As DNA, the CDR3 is TGTGCCAGAACACAAGGACAGCAACCAGGCGAGCAGTACTTC. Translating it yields CARTQGQQPGEQYF.

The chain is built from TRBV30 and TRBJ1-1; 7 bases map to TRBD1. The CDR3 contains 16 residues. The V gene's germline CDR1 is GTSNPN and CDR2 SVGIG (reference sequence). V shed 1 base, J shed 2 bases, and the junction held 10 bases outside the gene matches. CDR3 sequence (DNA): TGTGCCTGGAGTGGGGGCTCGACAGGGATCAACACTGAAGCTTTCTTT. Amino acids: CAWSGGSTGINTEAFF.

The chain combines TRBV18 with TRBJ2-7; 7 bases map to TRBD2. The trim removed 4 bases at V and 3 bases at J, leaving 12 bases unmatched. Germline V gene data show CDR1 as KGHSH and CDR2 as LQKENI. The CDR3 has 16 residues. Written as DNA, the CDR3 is TGTGCCAGCTCACTAGAAACTCCGTCGGGGGGCTACGAGCAGTACTTC. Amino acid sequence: CASSLETPSGGYEQYF.

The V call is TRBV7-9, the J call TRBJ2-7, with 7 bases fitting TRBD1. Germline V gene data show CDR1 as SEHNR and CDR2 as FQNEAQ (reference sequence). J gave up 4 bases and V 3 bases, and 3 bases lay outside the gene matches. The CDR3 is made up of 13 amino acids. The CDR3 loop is CASSLGQQYEQYF. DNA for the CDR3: TGTGCCAGCAGCTTGGGACAGCAGTACGAGCAGTACTTC.

Here the CDR3 reads CASSFTGQGMTEAFF. The CDR3 DNA is TGTGCCAGCAGCTTTACGGGACAGGGGATGACTGAAGCTTTCTTT. V is TRBV7-9 and J is TRBJ1-1; TRBD1 agrees at 10 bases. Trimming removed 3 bases from V and 5 bases from J; junction bases left unmatched: 6. CDR3 length: 15 amino acids. Per germline, CDR1 SEHNR and CDR2 FQNEAQ (reference sequence).

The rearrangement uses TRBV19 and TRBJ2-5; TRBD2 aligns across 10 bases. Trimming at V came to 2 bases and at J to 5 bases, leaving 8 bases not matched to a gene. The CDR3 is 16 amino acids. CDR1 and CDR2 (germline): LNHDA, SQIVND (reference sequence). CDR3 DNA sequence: TGTGCCAGTAGTATAATCCAGCGGGGGGGCTCGGAGACCCAGTACTTC. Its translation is CASSIIQRGGSETQYF.

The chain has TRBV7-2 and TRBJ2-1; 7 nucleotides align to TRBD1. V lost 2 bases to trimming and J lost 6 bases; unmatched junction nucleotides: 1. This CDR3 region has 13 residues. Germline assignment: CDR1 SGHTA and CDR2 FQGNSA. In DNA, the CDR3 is TGTGCCAGCAGCTTATACAGGGGCAATGAGCAGTTCTTC. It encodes CASSLYRGNEQFF.

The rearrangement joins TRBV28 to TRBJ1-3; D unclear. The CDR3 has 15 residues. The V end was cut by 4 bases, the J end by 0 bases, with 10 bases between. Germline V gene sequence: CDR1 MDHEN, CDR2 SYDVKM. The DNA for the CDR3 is TGTGCCAGCAGTTGGACTGGAATCTCTGGAAACACCATATATTTT. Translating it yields CASSWTGISGNTIYF.

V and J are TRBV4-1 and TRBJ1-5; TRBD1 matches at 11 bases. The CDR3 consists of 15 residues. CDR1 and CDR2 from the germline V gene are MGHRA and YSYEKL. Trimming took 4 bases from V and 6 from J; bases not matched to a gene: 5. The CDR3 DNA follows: TGCGCCAGCAGCCCGGGACAGGGGGACGGTCAGCCCCAGCATTTT. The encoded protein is CASSPGQGDGQPQHF.

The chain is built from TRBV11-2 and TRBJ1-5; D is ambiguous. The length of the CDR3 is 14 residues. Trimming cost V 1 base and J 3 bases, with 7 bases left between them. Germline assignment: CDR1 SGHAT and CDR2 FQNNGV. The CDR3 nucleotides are TGTGCCAGCAGCTTAGGGGCAGTCAATCAGCCCCAGCATTTT. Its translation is CASSLGAVNQPQHF.

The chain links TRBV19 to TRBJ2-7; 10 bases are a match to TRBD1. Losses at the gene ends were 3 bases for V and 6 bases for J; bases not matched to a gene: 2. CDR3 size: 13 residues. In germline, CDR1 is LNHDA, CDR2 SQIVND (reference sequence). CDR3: CASSIGTGAEQYF. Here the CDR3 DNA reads TGTGCCAGTAGTATCGGGACAGGGGCCGAGCAGTACTTC.

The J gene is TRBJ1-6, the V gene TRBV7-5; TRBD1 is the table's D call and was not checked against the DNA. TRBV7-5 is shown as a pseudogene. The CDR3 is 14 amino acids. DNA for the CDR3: TGTGCCAGAAGCTTCCGGGACAGTAATTCACCCCTCCACTTT. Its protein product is CARSFRDSNSPLHF.

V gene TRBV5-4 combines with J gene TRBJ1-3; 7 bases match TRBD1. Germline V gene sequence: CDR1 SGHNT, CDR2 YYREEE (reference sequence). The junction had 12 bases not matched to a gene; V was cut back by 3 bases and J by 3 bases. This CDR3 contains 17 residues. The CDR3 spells CASSSGYRGDYGNTIYF. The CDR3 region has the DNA TGTGCCAGCAGCTCCGGCTACAGGGGAGATTATGGAAACACCATATATTTT.

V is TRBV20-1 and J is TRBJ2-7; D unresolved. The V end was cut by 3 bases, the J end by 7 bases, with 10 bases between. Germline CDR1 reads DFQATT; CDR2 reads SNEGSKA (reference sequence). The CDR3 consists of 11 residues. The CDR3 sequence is CSASSLREQYF. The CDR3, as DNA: TGCAGTGCTAGCTCCCTGAGAGAGCAGTACTTC.

The CDR3 sequence: CASSRREGEYQETQYF. The CDR3 region has the DNA TGCGCCAGCAGCCGACGCGAAGGGGAATACCAAGAGACCCAGTACTTC. The V and J genes are TRBV4-1 and TRBJ2-5; D might be TRBD1 (5 bases). V lost 4 bases, J lost 0 bases, and 15 bases lay in between. There are 16 residues in the CDR3. The V gene's germline CDR1 is MGHRA and CDR2 YSYEKL.

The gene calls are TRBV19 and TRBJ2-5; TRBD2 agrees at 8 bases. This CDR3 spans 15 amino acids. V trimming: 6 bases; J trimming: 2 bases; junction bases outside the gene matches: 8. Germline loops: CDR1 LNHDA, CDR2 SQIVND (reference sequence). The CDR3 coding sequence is TGTGCCAGTAGAATGTTCGGGGGGGGGCAAGAGACCCAGTACTTC. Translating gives CASRMFGGGQETQYF.